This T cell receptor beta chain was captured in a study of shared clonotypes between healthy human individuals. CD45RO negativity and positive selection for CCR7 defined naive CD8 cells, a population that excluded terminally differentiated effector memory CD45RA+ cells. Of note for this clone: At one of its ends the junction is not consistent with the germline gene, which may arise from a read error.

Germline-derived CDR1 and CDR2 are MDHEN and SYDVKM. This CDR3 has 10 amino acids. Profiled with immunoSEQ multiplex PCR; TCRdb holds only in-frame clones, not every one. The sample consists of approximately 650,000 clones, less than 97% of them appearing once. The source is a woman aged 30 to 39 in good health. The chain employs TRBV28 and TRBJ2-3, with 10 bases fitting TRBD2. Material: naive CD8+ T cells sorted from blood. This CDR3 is CASASGTSDF. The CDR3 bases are TGTGCCAGCGCCTCCGGGACTAGCGACTTT.